This is a list of T cell receptor beta chains from one sample in a study of glioma-infiltrating T cells after dendritic cell vaccination. Clones were sequenced by immunoSEQ multiplex PCR, and TCRdb holds only the in-frame ones, with some missing. Of about 50,000 clones listed, roughly 87% are singletons. The sequencing used blood, collected before dendritic cell vaccination. Source of these receptors: a human donor with glioblastoma. CDR3s include the opening cysteine and the closing phenylalanine or tryptophan. The D gene is left open where the match is weak. Not every row has a clone size; where given, it reads once, few, many or a size class.

D: TRBD2; V: TRBV9; J: TRBJ2-3; size: few; DNA: TGTGCCAGCAGCGCCCAGGGACTAGCGGGTTTCACAGATACGCAGTATTTT; CDR3: CASSAQGLAGFTDTQYF
D: .; V: TRBV5-4; J: TRBJ2-3; size: .; DNA: TGTGCCAGCAGCCAGGACACACTATCCACAGATACGCAGTATTTT; CDR3: CASSQDTLSTDTQYF
D: TRBD1; V: TRBV7-8; J: TRBJ2-1; size: .; DNA: TGTGCCAGCAGCATCTGGGACAGGGGGACTTACAATGAGCAGTTCTTC; CDR3: CASSIWDRGTYNEQFF
D: TRBD1; V: TRBV19; J: TRBJ1-5; size: .; DNA: TGTGCCACTACTACTACAGGGGGCAGGAATCAGCCCCAGCATTTT; CDR3: CATTTTGGRNQPQHF
D: .; V: TRBV19; J: TRBJ1-5; size: .; DNA: TGTGCCAGTAGTATAGATTACGCAGGGGATCAGCCCCAGCATTTT; CDR3: CASSIDYAGDQPQHF
D: .; V: TRBV13; J: TRBJ2-1; size: few; DNA: TGTGCCAGCAGCTTAGTGGAGTTCTTGAATGAGCAGTTCTTC; CDR3: CASSLVEFLNEQFF
D: TRBD1; V: TRBV19; J: TRBJ1-1; size: .; DNA: TGTGCCAGTAGCCGACAGGGGGGGAACACTGAAGCTTTCTTT; CDR3: CASSRQGGNTEAFF
D: .; V: TRBV9; J: TRBJ2-4; size: once; DNA: TGTGCCAGCAGCGCGGCGGAAGGAGCCAAAAACATTCAGTACTTC; CDR3: CASSAAEGAKNIQYF
D: .; V: TRBV18; J: TRBJ1-1; size: once; DNA: TGTGCCAGCTCACCACCCTCGGCAGGGCCTTCCTTT; CDR3: CASSPPSAGPSF
D: .; V: TRBV7-2; J: TRBJ2-7; size: .; DNA: .; CDR3: CASSFGPGGAGEQYF
D: TRBD1; V: TRBV4-3; J: TRBJ1-1; size: .; DNA: TGCGCCAGCAGCCACCCGACAGGGGGGGCTTTCTTT; CDR3: CASSHPTGGAFF
D: .; V: TRBV4-2; J: TRBJ1-6; size: .; DNA: TGTGCCAGCAGCCAAGGGACAGAGAGTGCTTCACCCCTCCACTTT; CDR3: CASSQGTESASPLHF
D: TRBD1; V: TRBV5-1; J: TRBJ2-5; size: .; DNA: TGCGCCAGCAGCTTGGGTCGACAGGGCGAGACCCAGTACTTC; CDR3: CASSLGRQGETQYF
D: .; V: TRBV11-2; J: TRBJ1-1; size: .; DNA: TGTGCCAGCAGCTTAGCAGTTAACACTGAAGCTTTCTTT; CDR3: CASSLAVNTEAFF
D: TRBD2; V: TRBV19; J: TRBJ2-5; size: .; DNA: TGTGCCAGTAGTTCCCAGACTAGCGGGGCCTCCGGGACCCAGTACTTC; CDR3: CASSSQTSGASGTQYF
D: .; V: TRBV11-2; J: TRBJ2-1; size: .; DNA: TGTGCCAGCAGCTTAGGGTTTGGCGGTGAGCAGTTCTTC; CDR3: CASSLGFGGEQFF
D: .; V: TRBV6-6; J: TRBJ1-6; size: .; DNA: TGTGCCAGCACCCCAGTTACTCACAGGGATAATTCACCCCTCCACTTT; CDR3: CASTPVTHRDNSPLHF
D: .; V: TRBV9; J: TRBJ2-1; size: .; DNA: TGTACCAGCAGCGAGAGGGAAAAAAGGAGCAGCTCCTACAATGAGCAGTTCTTC; CDR3: CTSSEREKRSSSYNEQFF
D: .; V: TRBV6-5; J: TRBJ2-3; size: .; DNA: TGTGCCAGCAGTTACTCTCCAGGGATTACGCAGTATTTT; CDR3: CASSYSPGITQYF
D: TRBD1; V: TRBV19; J: TRBJ2-7; size: .; DNA: TGTGCCAGTAGCCGAACCGGGACAGGGGGCGAGCAGTACTTC; CDR3: CASSRTGTGGEQYF
D: TRBD2; V: TRBV19; J: TRBJ2-7; size: .; DNA: TGTGCCACCCGACCTAGCGGGGGGAATTACGAGCAGTACTTC; CDR3: CATRPSGGNYEQYF
D: TRBD2; V: TRBV28; J: TRBJ2-3; size: .; DNA: TGTGCCAGCAGTTCATACCTAGCGGGAGATACGCAGTATTTT; CDR3: CASSSYLAGDTQYF
D: .; V: TRBV18; J: TRBJ2-2; size: .; DNA: TGTGCCAGCTCATCAAAACCCCGGGGCACCGGGGAGCTGTTTTTT; CDR3: CASSSKPRGTGELFF
D: .; V: TRBV18; J: TRBJ2-7; size: .; DNA: TGTGCCAGCTCACCAAGCGGTATCAACTACGAGCAGTACTTC; CDR3: CASSPSGINYEQYF
D: TRBD1; V: TRBV27; J: TRBJ1-2; size: .; DNA: TGTGCCAGCACGGGGGGACAGGGGGGGCTTGGGTATGGCTACACCTTC; CDR3: CASTGGQGGLGYGYTF
D: TRBD2; V: TRBV9; J: TRBJ2-5; size: .; DNA: TGTGCCAGCTCACTGCTAGCGGGGGGGGTAGAGACCCAGTACTTC; CDR3: CASSLLAGGVETQYF
D: .; V: TRBV10-1; J: TRBJ1-1; size: .; DNA: TGCGCCAGCAGTGAGAACATGAACACTGAAGCTTTCTTT; CDR3: CASSENMNTEAFF
D: .; V: TRBV5-4; J: TRBJ1-1; size: .; DNA: TGTGCCAGCAGCCGGGACATAGGAGAAGCTTTCTTT; CDR3: CASSRDIGEAFF
D: TRBD2; V: TRBV30; J: TRBJ2-1; size: .; DNA: TGTGCCTGGAGTAGGACTAGCGGGGTTGTATTCTTC; CDR3: CAWSRTSGVVFF
D: TRBD1; V: TRBV5-1; J: TRBJ1-1; size: .; DNA: TGCGCCAGCAGCACGGGACAGTATGGGGGAATGAACACTGAAGCTTTCTTT; CDR3: CASSTGQYGGMNTEAFF
D: .; V: TRBV4-3; J: TRBJ2-3; size: few; DNA: TGCGCCAGCAGTTCCGGAGGGGGGGACACAGATACGCAGTATTTT; CDR3: CASSSGGGDTDTQYF
D: .; V: TRBV5-1; J: TRBJ2-6; size: .; DNA: TGCGCCAGCAGCTTCTCGGAGTTTAACTCTGGGGCCAACGTCCTGACTTTC; CDR3: CASSFSEFNSGANVLTF
D: .; V: TRBV29-1; J: TRBJ2-2; size: few; DNA: TGCAGCGTTAGCCGACAGCACACCGGGGAGCTGTTTTTT; CDR3: CSVSRQHTGELFF
D: .; V: TRBV6-5; J: TRBJ1-5; size: .; DNA: TGTGCCAGCAGTTCCGGGGGTAGCAATCAGCCCCAGCATTTT; CDR3: CASSSGGSNQPQHF
D: TRBD1; V: TRBV4-1; J: TRBJ2-7; size: .; DNA: TGCGCCAGCAGCCAGACAGGGGGCTCCCACGAGCAGTACTTC; CDR3: CASSQTGGSHEQYF
D: TRBD1; V: TRBV7-9; J: TRBJ2-2; size: .; DNA: TGTGCCAGCAGCCAAAGACAGGGGATGAACACCGGGGAGCTGTTTTTT; CDR3: CASSQRQGMNTGELFF
D: .; V: TRBV30; J: TRBJ1-6; size: .; DNA: TGTGCCTGGGTCCCTCGGGTCAGCTCCTATAATTCACCCCTCCACTTT; CDR3: CAWVPRVSSYNSPLHF
D: .; V: TRBV7-2; J: TRBJ1-4; size: .; DNA: TGTGCCAGCAGCTTAGGTGGGGGGACGACTAATGAAAAACTGTTTTTT; CDR3: CASSLGGGTTNEKLFF
D: .; V: TRBV30; J: TRBJ1-5; size: .; DNA: TGTGCCTGGGCTGCGGAGACAGGACGGAGCAATCAGCCCCAGCATTTT; CDR3: CAWAAETGRSNQPQHF
D: .; V: TRBV9; J: TRBJ1-6; size: .; DNA: TGTGCCAGCAGCGTAGGAGAAGGGCAGGGCCTACCCCTCCACTTT; CDR3: CASSVGEGQGLPLHF
D: .; V: TRBV16; J: TRBJ1-4; size: .; DNA: TGTGCCAGCAGCCATCAGGGATCCGGTGAAAAACTGTTTTTT; CDR3: CASSHQGSGEKLFF
D: .; V: TRBV14; J: TRBJ1-6; size: .; DNA: TGTGCCAGCAGCCAAAATCAGGGCGGTCGTTCACCCCTCCACTTT; CDR3: CASSQNQGGRSPLHF
D: .; V: TRBV9; J: TRBJ1-5; size: .; DNA: TGTGCCAGCAGCCCAGGGGTTAATCAGCCCCAGCATTTT; CDR3: CASSPGVNQPQHF
D: TRBD2; V: TRBV7-9; J: TRBJ2-5; size: .; DNA: TGTGCCAGCAGGCGCGGACTAGCTGGGGAGACCCAGTACTTC; CDR3: CASRRGLAGETQYF
D: TRBD1; V: TRBV10-3; J: TRBJ1-1; size: once; DNA: TGTGCCATCAGTGGAAGGGACAGAGACCTTAACACTGAAGCTTTCTTT; CDR3: CAISGRDRDLNTEAFF
D: .; V: TRBV10-3; J: TRBJ1-4; size: .; DNA: TGTGCCATCAGTGACAGAAATAATGAAAAACTGTTTTTT; CDR3: CAISDRNNEKLFF
D: TRBD2; V: TRBV4-3; J: TRBJ2-3; size: .; DNA: TGCGCCAGCAGCCAAGAGTATTTGCAAAGGACTAGGGAAGATACGCAGTATTTT; CDR3: CASSQEYLQRTREDTQYF
D: TRBD1; V: TRBV10-3; J: TRBJ1-2; size: .; DNA: TGTGCCATCAGTTCCGGGACAGGGGTTTATGGCTACACCTTC; CDR3: CAISSGTGVYGYTF
D: TRBD1; V: TRBV7-2; J: TRBJ2-6; size: once; DNA: TGTGCCAGCAGCGTGACAGGGGTTGCCAACGTCCTGACTTTC; CDR3: CASSVTGVANVLTF
D: .; V: TRBV9; J: TRBJ1-4; size: .; DNA: TGTGCCAGCAGCGTAGGTGAGGTGAATGAAAAACTGTTTTTT; CDR3: CASSVGEVNEKLFF
D: TRBD1; V: TRBV2; J: TRBJ1-5; size: .; DNA: TGTGCCAGCAGTAAGACAGGGAATAGCAATCAGCCCCAGCATTTT; CDR3: CASSKTGNSNQPQHF
D: TRBD1; V: TRBV6-5; J: TRBJ2-2; size: .; DNA: TGTGCCAGCAGGGGGACAGGGGGTAAAACCGGGGAGCTGTTTTTT; CDR3: CASRGTGGKTGELFF
D: TRBD2; V: TRBV7-9; J: TRBJ2-7; size: .; DNA: TGTGCCAGCAGCCCGGGGGGGGAACGGGTTGGGGAGCAGTACTTC; CDR3: CASSPGGERVGEQYF
D: TRBD2; V: TRBV10-1; J: TRBJ2-7; size: few; DNA: TGCGCCAGCAGTGAGTCACTAGCGGTCTACGAGCAGTACTTC; CDR3: CASSESLAVYEQYF
D: .; V: TRBV9; J: TRBJ1-6; size: .; DNA: TGTGCCAGCAGCGTATCCAGCGCCTATAATTCACCCCTCCACTTT; CDR3: CASSVSSAYNSPLHF
D: TRBD1; V: TRBV30; J: TRBJ2-2; size: .; DNA: TGTGCCTGGACAGGGGGAAGCGGGGAGCTGTTTTTT; CDR3: CAWTGGSGELFF
D: .; V: TRBV9; J: TRBJ2-7; size: .; DNA: TGTGCCAGCAGCGTAGGCCGGGAACTCTCCTACGAGCAGTACTTC; CDR3: CASSVGRELSYEQYF